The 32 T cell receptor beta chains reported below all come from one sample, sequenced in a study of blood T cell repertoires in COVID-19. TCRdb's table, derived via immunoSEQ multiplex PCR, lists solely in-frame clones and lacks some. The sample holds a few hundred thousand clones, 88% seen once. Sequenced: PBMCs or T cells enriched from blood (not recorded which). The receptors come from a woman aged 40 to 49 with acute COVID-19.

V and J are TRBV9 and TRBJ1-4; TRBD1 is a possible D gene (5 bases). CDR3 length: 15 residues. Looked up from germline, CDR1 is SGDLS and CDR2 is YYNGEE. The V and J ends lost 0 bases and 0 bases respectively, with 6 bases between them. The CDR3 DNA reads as TGTGCCAGCAGCGTAGGACAGTCAACTAATGAAAAACTGTTTTTT. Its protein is CASSVGQSTNEKLFF.

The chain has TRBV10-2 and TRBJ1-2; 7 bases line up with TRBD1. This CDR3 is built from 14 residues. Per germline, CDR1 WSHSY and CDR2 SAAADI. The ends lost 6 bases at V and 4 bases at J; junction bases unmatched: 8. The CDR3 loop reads CASSDPNRGYGYTF. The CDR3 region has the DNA TGCGCCAGCAGCGACCCAAACAGGGGCTATGGCTACACCTTC.

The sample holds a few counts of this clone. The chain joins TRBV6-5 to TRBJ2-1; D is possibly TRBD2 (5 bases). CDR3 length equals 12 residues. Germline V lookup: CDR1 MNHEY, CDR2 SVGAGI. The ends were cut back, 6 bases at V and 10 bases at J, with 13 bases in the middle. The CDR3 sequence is CASSPVRGEQFF. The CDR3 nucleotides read TGTGCCAGCAGCCCGGTCCGAGGGGAGCAGTTCTTC.

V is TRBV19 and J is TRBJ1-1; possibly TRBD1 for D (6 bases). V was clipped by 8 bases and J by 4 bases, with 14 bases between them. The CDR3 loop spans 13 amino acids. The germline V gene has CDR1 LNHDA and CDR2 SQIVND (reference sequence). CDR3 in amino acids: CASGREGGTEAFF. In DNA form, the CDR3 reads TGTGCCAGTGGCAGGGAAGGGGGCACTGAAGCTTTCTTT.

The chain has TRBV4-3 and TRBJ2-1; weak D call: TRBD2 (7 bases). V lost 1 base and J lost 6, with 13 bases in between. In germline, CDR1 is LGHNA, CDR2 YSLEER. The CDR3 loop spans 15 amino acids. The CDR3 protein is CASSQAGRGVNEQFF. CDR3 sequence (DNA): TGCGCCAGCAGCCAAGCGGGGAGGGGGGTCAATGAGCAGTTCTTC.

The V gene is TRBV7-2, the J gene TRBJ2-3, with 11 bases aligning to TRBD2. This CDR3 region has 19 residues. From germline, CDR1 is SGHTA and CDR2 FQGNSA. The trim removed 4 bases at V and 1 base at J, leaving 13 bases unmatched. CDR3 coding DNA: TGTGCCAGCAGCTCCGGACTAGCGGGCTATGGATCCCGCACAGATACGCAGTATTTT. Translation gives CASSSGLAGYGSRTDTQYF. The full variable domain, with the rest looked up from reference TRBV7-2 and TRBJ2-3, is GAGVSQSPSNKVTEKGKDVELRCDPISGHTALYWYRQSLGQGLEFLIYFQGNSAPDKSGLPSDRFSAERTGGSVSTLTIQRTQQEDSAVYLCASSSGLAGYGSRTDTQYFGPGTRLTVL.

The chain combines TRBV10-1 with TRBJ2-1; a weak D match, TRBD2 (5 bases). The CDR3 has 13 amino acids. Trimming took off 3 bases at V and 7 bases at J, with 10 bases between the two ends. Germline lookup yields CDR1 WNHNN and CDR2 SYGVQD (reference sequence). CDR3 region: CASSELDSNEQFF. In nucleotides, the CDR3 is TGCGCCAGCAGTGAACTAGACTCGAATGAGCAGTTCTTC.

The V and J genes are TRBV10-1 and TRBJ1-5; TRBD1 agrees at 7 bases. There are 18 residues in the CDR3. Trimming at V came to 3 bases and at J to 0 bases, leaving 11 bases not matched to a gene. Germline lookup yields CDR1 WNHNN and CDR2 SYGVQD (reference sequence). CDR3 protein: CASSEVRDSDYSNQPQHF. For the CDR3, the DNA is TGCGCCAGCAGTGAAGTCCGGGACAGCGACTATAGCAATCAGCCCCAGCATTTT.

CDR3 in amino acids: CASTPGGLNTEAFF. CDR3 nucleotides: TGTGCCAGCACCCCGGGGGGGCTGAACACTGAAGCTTTCTTT. The chain employs TRBV5-4 and TRBJ1-1; TRBD1 is a possible D gene (6 bases). The CDR3 consists of 14 residues. Germline V gene lookup returns CDR1 SGHNT and CDR2 YYREEE (reference sequence). The V end lost 6 bases, the J end lost 0 bases, and 12 bases lay between the germline ends.

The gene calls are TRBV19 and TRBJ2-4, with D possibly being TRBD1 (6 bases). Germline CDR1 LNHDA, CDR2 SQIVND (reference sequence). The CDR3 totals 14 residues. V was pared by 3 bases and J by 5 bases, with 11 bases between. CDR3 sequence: CASSIIRGENIQYF. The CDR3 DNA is TGTGCCAGTAGTATTATCAGGGGAGAAAACATTCAGTACTTC.

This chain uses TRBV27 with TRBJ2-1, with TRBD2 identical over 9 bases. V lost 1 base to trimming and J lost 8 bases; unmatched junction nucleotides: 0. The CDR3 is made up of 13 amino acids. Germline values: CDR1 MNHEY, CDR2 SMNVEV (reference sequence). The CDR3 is CASSLWTSDEQFF. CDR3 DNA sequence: TGTGCCAGCAGTTTATGGACTAGCGATGAGCAGTTCTTC.

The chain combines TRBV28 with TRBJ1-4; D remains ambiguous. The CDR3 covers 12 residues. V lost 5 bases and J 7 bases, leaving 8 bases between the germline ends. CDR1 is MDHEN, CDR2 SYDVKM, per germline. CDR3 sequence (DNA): TGTGCCAGCAGTCGGTACGGTGAAAAACTGTTTTTT. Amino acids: CASSRYGEKLFF.

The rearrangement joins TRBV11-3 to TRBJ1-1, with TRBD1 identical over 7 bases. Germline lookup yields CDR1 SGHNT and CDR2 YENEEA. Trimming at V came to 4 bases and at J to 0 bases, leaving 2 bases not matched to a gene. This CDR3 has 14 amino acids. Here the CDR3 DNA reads TGTGCCAGCAGCTCGGGACAGATGAACACTGAAGCTTTCTTT. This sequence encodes CASSSGQMNTEAFF.

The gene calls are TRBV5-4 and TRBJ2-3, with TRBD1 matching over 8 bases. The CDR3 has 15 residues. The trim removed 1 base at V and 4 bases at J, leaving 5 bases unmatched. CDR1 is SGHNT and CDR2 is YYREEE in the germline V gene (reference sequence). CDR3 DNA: TGTGCCAGCAGCTTGTCCAGGGGGCGTCCAGATACGCAGTATTTT. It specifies CASSLSRGRPDTQYF.

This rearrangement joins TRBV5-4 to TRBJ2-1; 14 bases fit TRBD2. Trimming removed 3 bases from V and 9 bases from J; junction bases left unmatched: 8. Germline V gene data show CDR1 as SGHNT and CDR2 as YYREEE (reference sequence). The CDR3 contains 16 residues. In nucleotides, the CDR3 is TGTGCCAGCAGCTCGTGGACTAGCGGGAGGATGGGTGAGCAGTTCTTC. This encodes CASSSWTSGRMGEQFF. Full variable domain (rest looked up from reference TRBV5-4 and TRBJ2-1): ETGVTQSPTHLIKTRGQQVTLRCSSQSGHNTVSWYQQALGQGPQFIFQYYREEENGRGNFPPRFSGLQFPNYSSELNVNALELDDSALYLCASSSWTSGRMGEQFFGPGTRLTVL.

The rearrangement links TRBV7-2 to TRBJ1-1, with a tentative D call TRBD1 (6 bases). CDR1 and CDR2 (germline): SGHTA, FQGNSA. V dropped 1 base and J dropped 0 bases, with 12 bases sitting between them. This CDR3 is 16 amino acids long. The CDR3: CASSLGGGLMNTEAFF. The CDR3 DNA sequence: TGTGCCAGCAGCTTAGGGGGGGGCCTCATGAACACTGAAGCTTTCTTT.

CDR3 in amino acids: CASSPTGLAESTDTQYF. CDR3 sequence (DNA): TGTGCCAGCAGTCCGACGGGACTAGCGGAAAGCACAGATACGCAGTATTTT. The rearrangement joins TRBV27 to TRBJ2-3, with 11 nucleotides matching TRBD2. This CDR3 region has 17 residues. V lost 5 bases to trimming and J lost 0 bases; unmatched junction nucleotides: 7. The germline gives CDR1 MNHEY, CDR2 SMNVEV (reference sequence).

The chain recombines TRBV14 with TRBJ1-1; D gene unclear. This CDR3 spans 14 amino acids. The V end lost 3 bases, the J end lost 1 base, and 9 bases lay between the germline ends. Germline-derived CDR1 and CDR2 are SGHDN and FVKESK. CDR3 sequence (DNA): TGTGCCAGCAGCCAGCGAATACGGAACACTGAAGCTTTCTTT. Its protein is CASSQRIRNTEAFF. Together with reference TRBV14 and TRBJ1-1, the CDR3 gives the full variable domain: EAGVTQFPSHSVIEKGQTVTLRCDPISGHDNLYWYRRVMGKEIKFLLHFVKESKQDESGMPNNRFLAERTGGTYSTLKVQPAELEDSGVYFCASSQRIRNTEAFFGQGTRLTVV.

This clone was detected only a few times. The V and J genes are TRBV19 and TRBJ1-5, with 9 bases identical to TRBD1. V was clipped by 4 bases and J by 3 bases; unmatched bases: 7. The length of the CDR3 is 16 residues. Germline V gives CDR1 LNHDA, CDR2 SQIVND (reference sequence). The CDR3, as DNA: TGTGCCAGTAGTACTCCGGACAGGGGTAACAATCAGCCCCAGCATTTT. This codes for CASSTPDRGNNQPQHF.

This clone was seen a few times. DNA of the CDR3: TGTGCCAGTAGTATGGGGGGGGCCTCACCCCTCCACTTT. This encodes CASSMGGASPLHF. This chain connects TRBV19 to TRBJ1-6, with D possibly being TRBD1 (6 bases). Per germline, CDR1 LNHDA and CDR2 SQIVND (reference sequence). Trimming shortened V by 3 bases and J by 10 bases, and 10 bases separated the two germline ends. The CDR3 contains 13 residues.

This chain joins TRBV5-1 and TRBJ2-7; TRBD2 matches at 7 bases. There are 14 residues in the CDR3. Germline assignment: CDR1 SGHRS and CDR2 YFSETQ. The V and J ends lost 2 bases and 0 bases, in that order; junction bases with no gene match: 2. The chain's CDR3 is CASSLIAGSYEQYF. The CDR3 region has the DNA TGCGCCAGCAGCTTAATAGCGGGCTCCTACGAGCAGTACTTC. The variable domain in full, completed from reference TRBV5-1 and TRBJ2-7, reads KAGVTQTPRYLIKTRGQQVTLSCSPISGHRSVSWYQQTPGQGLQFLFEYFSETQRNKGNFPGRFSGRQFSNSRSEMNVSTLELGDSALYLCASSLIAGSYEQYFGPGTRLTVT.

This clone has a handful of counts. The CDR3 here is CASRFRDRVYGYTF. In DNA form, the CDR3 reads TGTGCCAGCAGATTCCGGGACAGGGTCTATGGCTACACCTTC. The rearrangement joins TRBV28 to TRBJ1-2; 9 bases match TRBD1. The V and J ends lost 6 bases and 4 bases, in that order; junction bases with no gene match: 6. Germline CDR1 reads MDHEN; CDR2 reads SYDVKM. The CDR3 sequence is 14 residues long.

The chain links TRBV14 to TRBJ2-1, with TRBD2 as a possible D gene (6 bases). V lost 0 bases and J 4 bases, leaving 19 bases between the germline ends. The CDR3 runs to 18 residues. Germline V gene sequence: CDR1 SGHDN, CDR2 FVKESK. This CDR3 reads CASSQDRAGTRTYNEQFF. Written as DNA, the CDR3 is TGTGCCAGCAGCCAAGATCGGGCGGGGACCCGAACATACAATGAGCAGTTCTTC.

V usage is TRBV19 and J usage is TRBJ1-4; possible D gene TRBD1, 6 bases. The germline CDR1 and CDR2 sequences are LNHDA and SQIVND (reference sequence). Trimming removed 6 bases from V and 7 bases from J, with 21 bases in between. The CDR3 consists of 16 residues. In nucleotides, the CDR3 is TGTGCCAGTAGCGAGGTGCCGGGGGGCGCAGGTGAAAAACTGTTTTTT. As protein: CASSEVPGGAGEKLFF.

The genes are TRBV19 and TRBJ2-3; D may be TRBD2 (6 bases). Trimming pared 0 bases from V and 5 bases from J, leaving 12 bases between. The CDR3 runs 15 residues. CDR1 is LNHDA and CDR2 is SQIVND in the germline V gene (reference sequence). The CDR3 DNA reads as TGTGCCAGTAGTATAGATCCGGGGGACGGAGATACGCAGTATTTT. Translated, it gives CASSIDPGDGDTQYF.

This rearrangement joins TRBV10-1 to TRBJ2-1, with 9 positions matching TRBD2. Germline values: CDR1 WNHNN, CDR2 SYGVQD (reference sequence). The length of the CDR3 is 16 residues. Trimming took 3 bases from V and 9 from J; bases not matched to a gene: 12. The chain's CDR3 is CASSDKRASGIVEQFF. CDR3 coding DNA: TGCGCCAGCAGTGACAAGAGGGCTAGCGGGATTGTTGAGCAGTTCTTC.

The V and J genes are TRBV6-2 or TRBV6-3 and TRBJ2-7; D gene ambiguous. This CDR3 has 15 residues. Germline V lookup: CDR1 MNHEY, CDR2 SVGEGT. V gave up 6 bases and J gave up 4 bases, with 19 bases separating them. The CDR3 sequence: CASSQEPLLRYEQYV. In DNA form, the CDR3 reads TGTGCCAGCAGCCAGGAACCACTACTCCGGTACGAGCAGTACGTC.

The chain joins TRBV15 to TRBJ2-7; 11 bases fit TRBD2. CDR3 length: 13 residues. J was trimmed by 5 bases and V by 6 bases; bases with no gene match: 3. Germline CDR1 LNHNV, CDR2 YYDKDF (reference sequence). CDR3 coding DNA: TGTGCCACCAGATCTAGCGGGGGGAACGAGCAGTACTTC. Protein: CATRSSGGNEQYF.

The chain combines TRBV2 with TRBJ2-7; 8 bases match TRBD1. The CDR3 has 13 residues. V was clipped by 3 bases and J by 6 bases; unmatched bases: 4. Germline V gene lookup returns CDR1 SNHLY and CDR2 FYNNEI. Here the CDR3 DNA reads TGTGCCAGCAGTGACAACAGGGGGAGCGAGCAGTACGTC. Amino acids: CASSDNRGSEQYV.

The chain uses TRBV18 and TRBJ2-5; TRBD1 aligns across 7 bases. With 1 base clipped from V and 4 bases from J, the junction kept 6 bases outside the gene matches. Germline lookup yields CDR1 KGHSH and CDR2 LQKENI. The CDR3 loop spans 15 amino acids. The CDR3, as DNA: TGTGCCAGCTCACCACAGAGACAGGGAATAGAGACCCAGTACTTC. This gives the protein CASSPQRQGIETQYF.

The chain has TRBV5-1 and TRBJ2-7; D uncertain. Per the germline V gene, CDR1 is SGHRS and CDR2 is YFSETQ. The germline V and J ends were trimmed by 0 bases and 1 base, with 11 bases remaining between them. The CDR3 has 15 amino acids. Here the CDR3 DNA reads TGCGCCAGCAGCTTGGTGGCGGCCGGATCCTACGAGCAGTACTTC. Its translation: CASSLVAAGSYEQYF.

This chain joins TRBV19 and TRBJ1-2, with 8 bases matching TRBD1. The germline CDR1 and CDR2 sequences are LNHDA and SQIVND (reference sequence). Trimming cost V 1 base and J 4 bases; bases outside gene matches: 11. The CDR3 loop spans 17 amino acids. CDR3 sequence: CASSIGGTGLFRYGYTF. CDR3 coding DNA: TGTGCCAGTAGTATAGGCGGGACAGGTCTCTTTCGCTATGGCTACACCTTC.